Listed here are 27 T cell receptor beta chains from one sample, sequenced in a study of blood T cells in healthy people across ages. A second PCR, run for about 6 to 11 cycles, used a sample-barcoded 5' primer plus a J-beta primer mix. One entry per CDR3 protein, called by TCRdb with MiXCR from the 5' RACE reads. Of about 680,000 distinct CDR3 sequences listed, more than 40% are singletons. The sample was blood. The source is a woman in her sixties or seventies in good health.

This clonotype was counted between two and nine times. Being one base from a much bigger clone, this may be a read error. The chain couples TRBV29-1 to TRBJ1-1; D unclear. The CDR3 sequence is 10 residues long. V was cut by 7 bases and J by 1 base, with 4 bases left in between. Germline-derived CDR1 and CDR2 are SQVTM and ANQGSEA. This chain's CDR3 is CSAENTEAFF. The CDR3 DNA is TGCAGCGCCGAGAACACTGAAGCTTTCTTT.

This rearrangement joins TRBV7-2 to TRBJ2-1, with 11 bases that match TRBD2. The ends lost 5 bases at V and 5 bases at J; junction bases unmatched: 5. CDR3 length: 15 residues. The germline V gene has CDR1 SGHTA and CDR2 FQGNSA. CDR3 sequence: CASSQLAGVHNEQFF. The CDR3 nucleotides read TGTGCCAGCAGCCAACTAGCGGGAGTCCACAATGAGCAGTTCTTC.

This clonotype has just a few counts. The V call is TRBV2, the J call TRBJ2-2, with a tentative D call TRBD2 (5 bases). This CDR3 spans 13 amino acids. Germline CDR1 reads SNHLY; CDR2 reads FYNNEI. V shed 10 bases and J shed 1 base, with 10 bases lying between them. CDR3 sequence reads: CATNSGNTGELFF. CDR3 bases: TGTGCCACAAACAGCGGGAACACCGGGGAGCTGTTTTTT.

This chain connects TRBV3-1 to TRBJ2-7; 7 bases are shared with TRBD2. V trimming: 3 bases; J trimming: 2 bases; junction bases outside the gene matches: 4. The CDR3 is 14 amino acids. CDR1 is LGHDT and CDR2 is YNNKEL in the germline V gene (reference sequence). The CDR3: CASSQRETTYEQYF. DNA of the CDR3: TGTGCCAGCAGCCAGCGGGAGACAACCTACGAGCAGTACTTC.

This chain connects TRBV5-1 to TRBJ2-4; D is ambiguous. The DNA end is a closer match to TRBJ2-7, so the J assignment may be wrong. Per germline, CDR1 SGHRS and CDR2 YFSETQ. This CDR3 spans 14 amino acids. The CDR3 DNA follows: TGCGCCAGCAGGACTGGCAGCCCCTCCTACGAGCAGTACTTC. Its translation: CASRTGSPSYEQYF.

V is TRBV20-1 and J is TRBJ1-4; 9 bases align to TRBD1. V gave up 3 bases and J gave up 6 bases; unmatched junction bases: 5. This CDR3 contains 14 residues. In germline, CDR1 is DFQATT, CDR2 SNEGSKA (reference sequence). CDR3 sequence (DNA): TGCAGTGCTAGCCCCGGGACAGGGTATGAAAAACTGTTTTTT. This gives the protein CSASPGTGYEKLFF.

This clonotype came up a few times. This chain connects TRBV20-1 to TRBJ2-5; TRBD1 matches at 9 bases. Germline V gene sequence: CDR1 DFQATT, CDR2 SNEGSKA (reference sequence). This CDR3 has 13 residues. DNA of the CDR3: TGCAGCGACGCAGGGACAGGGCAAGAGACCCAGTACTTC. Translated, it gives CSDAGTGQETQYF.

The chain joins TRBV29-1 to TRBJ2-1, with TRBD2 matching over 9 bases. This CDR3 contains 13 residues. V was pared by 2 bases and J by 9 bases, with 5 bases of the junction left unmatched. CDR1 is SQVTM and CDR2 is ANQGSEA in the germline V gene. CDR3 amino acids: CSVELAGGSEQFF. For the CDR3, the DNA is TGCAGCGTTGAATTGGCGGGAGGGAGTGAGCAGTTCTTC.

This clonotype turned up a few times. In DNA form, the CDR3 reads TGTGCCAGCAGCTTACCCCGGCAGGGGACCTATGGCTACACCTTC. Amino acid sequence: CASSLPRQGTYGYTF. The chain links TRBV7-2 to TRBJ1-2, with D possibly matching TRBD1 (6 bases). Trimming cost V 2 bases and J 4 bases, with 14 bases left between them. The CDR3 extends over 15 amino acids. Germline CDR1 and CDR2: SGHTA and FQGNSA.

This clonotype was counted between two and nine times. V and J are TRBV28 and TRBJ2-1; possibly TRBD1 or TRBD2 for D (5 bases each). The J call is in doubt because the DNA end fits TRBJ2-7 better. The CDR3 runs 15 residues. Per the germline V gene, CDR1 is MDHEN and CDR2 is SYDVKM. The CDR3 reads CASSFQGRVYNEQYF. The CDR3 nucleotides are TGTGCCAGCAGTTTCCAGGGACGGGTTTACAATGAGCAGTACTTC.

This chain connects TRBV27 to TRBJ2-1, with TRBD1 matching over 7 bases. The CDR3 consists of 14 residues. Trimming removed 3 bases from V and 8 bases from J; junction bases left unmatched: 7. Germline V gene data show CDR1 as MNHEY and CDR2 as SMNVEV (reference sequence). In DNA, the CDR3 is TGTGCCAGCAGTTTCGGAAGGGGGCTCTATGAGCAGTTCTTC. Translation gives CASSFGRGLYEQFF.

This chain connects TRBV27 to TRBJ1-4; tentative D call: TRBD1 (5 bases). The germline V and J ends were trimmed by 5 bases and 11 bases, with 15 bases remaining between them. The CDR3 is made up of 13 amino acids. Germline assignment: CDR1 MNHEY and CDR2 SMNVEV (reference sequence). The CDR3 region has the DNA TGTGCCAGCAGTATCTCCGGGACGCAGAAACTGTTTTTT. This codes for CASSISGTQKLFF.

This clonotype showed up just a few times. The chain carries TRBV10-3 and TRBJ2-1; 7 bases agree with TRBD2. CDR1 and CDR2 (germline): ENHRY, SYGVKD. V was clipped by 8 bases and J by 2 bases; unmatched bases: 9. The CDR3 spans 15 residues. The CDR3: CAIQDPGLPYNEQFF. The CDR3 bases are TGTGCCATCCAGGACCCGGGACTACCCTACAATGAGCAGTTCTTC.

This clonotype turned up a few times. The chain combines TRBV7-2 with TRBJ2-7, with D perhaps given as TRBD1 or TRBD2 (5 bases each). Trimming pared 1 base from V and 0 bases from J, leaving 7 bases between. CDR3 length equals 14 residues. Germline V gene data show CDR1 as SGHTA and CDR2 as FQGNSA. The CDR3 sequence is CASSLVRGSYEQYF. The CDR3, as DNA: TGTGCCAGCAGCTTAGTGAGGGGCTCCTACGAGCAGTACTTC.

This clonotype was seen a handful of times. The rearrangement joins TRBV29-1 to TRBJ1-2; D gene unclear. Trimming took off 0 bases at V and 4 bases at J, with 6 bases between the two ends. Germline loops: CDR1 SQVTM, CDR2 ANQGSEA. The CDR3 totals 12 residues. The CDR3 nucleotides are TGCAGCGTTGAAGACGGACTCTATGGCTACACCTTC. Amino acids: CSVEDGLYGYTF.

In its sample, this clonotype was seen once. The J gene is TRBJ1-4, the V gene TRBV7-9; 8 bases align to TRBD1. Germline V gene lookup returns CDR1 SEHNR and CDR2 FQNEAQ (reference sequence). This CDR3 contains 15 residues. V lost 4 bases to trimming and J lost 8 bases; unmatched junction nucleotides: 9. As DNA, the CDR3 is TGTGCCAGCAGCTCGGGACAGGCCTCGAACGAAAAACTGTTTTTT. Amino acids: CASSSGQASNEKLFF.

V gene TRBV29-1 combines with J gene TRBJ2-7; weak D call: TRBD1 (6 bases). The germline V gene encodes CDR1 SQVTM and CDR2 ANQGSEA. This CDR3 is built from 12 residues. V shed 1 base and J shed 10 bases, with 14 bases lying between them. CDR3 bases: TGCAGCGTTGAAGTGGGGGCGTGTCCCCAGTACTTC. As protein: CSVEVGACPQYF.

This clonotype was seen a few times. The chain has TRBV5-1 and TRBJ2-1; D not certain. The CDR3 length is 14 residues. The ends were cut back, 0 bases at V and 6 bases at J, with 10 bases in the middle. The germline gives CDR1 SGHRS, CDR2 YFSETQ. The CDR3 region has the DNA TGCGCCAGCAGCTTGGCCCCGCAAACCAATGAGCAGTTCTTC. Translated: CASSLAPQTNEQFF.

The table lists this clonotype with a few counts. V is TRBV9 and J is TRBJ2-7; TRBD2 matches 8 bases. V was pared by 0 bases and J by 7 bases, with 12 bases of the junction left unmatched. The V gene's germline CDR1 is SGDLS and CDR2 YYNGEE. This CDR3 spans 16 amino acids. For the CDR3, the DNA is TGTGCCAGCAGCGTAGCTAGCGGGTCTACCTACAATGAGCAGTACTTC. This codes for CASSVASGSTYNEQYF.

This clonotype was counted between two and nine times. This chain links TRBV4-3 with TRBJ2-7, with D possibly being TRBD2 (5 bases). Germline V gene data show CDR1 as LGHNA and CDR2 as YSLEER. This CDR3 comprises 16 residues. Between the trimmed V and J ends, which lost 1 base and 0 bases, there was a span of 13 bases. In DNA, the CDR3 is TGCGCCAGCAGCCAAGGGGCAGCGGACCCCTCCTACGAGCAGTACTTC. Translating gives CASSQGAADPSYEQYF.

The chain is built from TRBV20-1 and TRBJ2-1; TRBD2 agrees at 10 bases. The germline V gene encodes CDR1 DFQATT and CDR2 SNEGSKA (reference sequence). CDR3 length: 14 amino acids. Germline trimming cut 7 bases from V and 10 bases from J; bases unmatched to any gene: 13. In nucleotides, the CDR3 is TGCAGTGTTAATCGGGCTAGCGGGAGCCGAGAGCAGTTCTTC. Residues: CSVNRASGSREQFF.

The chain combines TRBV20-1 with TRBJ2-7; 8 bases match TRBD2. This CDR3 region has 15 residues. Germline loops: CDR1 DFQATT, CDR2 SNEGSKA (reference sequence). J gave up 6 bases and V 5 bases, and 15 bases lay outside the gene matches. CDR3 residues: CSAEGGRNRAGEQYF. In DNA, the CDR3 is TGCAGTGCTGAGGGCGGGAGGAACCGGGCCGGCGAGCAGTACTTC.

The chain employs TRBV27 and TRBJ2-7, with a weak D call TRBD2 (6 bases). This CDR3 is 16 amino acids long. Per the germline V gene, CDR1 is MNHEY and CDR2 is SMNVEV (reference sequence). Deletions cut 4 bases from V and 2 bases from J, with 18 bases between. This chain's CDR3 is CASSSSLRTTTYEQYF. The CDR3 DNA is TGTGCCAGCAGTTCTAGTCTTAGGACTACCACCTACGAGCAGTACTTC.

The chain uses TRBV20-1 and TRBJ2-4; possible D gene TRBD2, 6 bases. The CDR3 has 18 amino acids. The ends were cut back, 0 bases at V and 4 bases at J, with 22 bases in the middle. CDR1 is DFQATT and CDR2 is SNEGSKA in the germline V gene (reference sequence). CDR3 loop: CSARDRRRPTGEKNIQYF. The CDR3 nucleotides read TGCAGTGCTAGAGATCGTCGGCGACCCACGGGGGAGAAAAACATTCAGTACTTC.

CDR3 region: CASSLLPSGSGAYNEQYF. CDR3 in DNA: TGCGCCAGCAGCTTGCTGCCTAGCGGGAGTGGCGCCTACAATGAGCAGTACTTC. This chain joins TRBV5-1 and TRBJ2-1; 10 bases agree with TRBD2. TRBJ2-7 matches the DNA end more closely, so the J call is doubtful. The germline V gene has CDR1 SGHRS and CDR2 YFSETQ. This CDR3 has 18 amino acids.

This clonotype has just one count. V is TRBV20-1 and J is TRBJ2-1, with D possibly matching TRBD2 (6 bases). V lost 4 bases to trimming and J lost 10 bases, with 8 bases between them. The germline V gene has CDR1 DFQATT and CDR2 SNEGSKA (reference sequence). This CDR3 is built from 10 residues. The CDR3 nucleotides read TGCAGTGCTATAGCGGCAGAGCAGTTCTTC. Translation: CSAIAAEQFF.

The table lists this clonotype with a count of one. The chain has TRBV6-5 and TRBJ2-1; 7 bases match TRBD1. The CDR3 has 12 amino acids. The V gene end was trimmed by 8 bases and the J gene end by 14 bases; junction bases not matched to a gene: 12. Per the germline V gene, CDR1 is MNHEY and CDR2 is SVGAGI. CDR3 sequence reads: CASGSLTGRKFF. The CDR3, as DNA: TGTGCCAGCGGTTCCCTGACAGGGCGGAAGTTCTTC.